The clone carrying this T cell receptor beta chain came up a few times. A much bigger clone sits one base away, suggesting this may be a read error. The ends were cut back, 5 bases at V and 9 bases at J, with 17 bases in the middle. This CDR3 spans 14 amino acids. The germline CDR1 and CDR2 sequences are MGHRA and YSYEKL. Clinical Activity Scores of at least 3, NOSPECS grades of at least 4 and durations under 3 months characterized ophthalmopathy patients. PBMCs were derived from about 10 ml fresh peripheral blood. The data originate from a study of T cells in Graves' hyperthyroidism and ophthalmopathy. Amplified TCR beta CDR3 regions derived from RNA transcripts. HTBI primers were used for first-round RT-PCR of the TCR CDR3. TCRdb re-called the multiplex PCR reads with MiXCR, one entry per CDR3 protein. The table lists about 50,000 distinct CDR3 sequences, less than 50% of them singletons.

The sequenced sample was blood. V gene TRBV4-1 combines with J gene TRBJ1-5; D may be TRBD1 (6 bases). The TCR originated in a woman aged 25-40 years with Graves' ophthalmopathy. In DNA, the CDR3 is TGCGCCAGCAGCTCGTCTAGGACAGTTCGGCCCCAGCATTTT. Translated, it gives CASSSSRTVRPQHF.